This TCR beta chain stems from a study of T cell clonality in common variable immunodeficiency. Broader study findings: CVID patient heterogeneity limited repertoire-clinical complication correlations. Reportedly, TCR beta sequences from common variable immunodeficiency showed fewer deletions and N-nucleotide insertions. Compared with controls, CVID subjects had fewer shared TCRbeta clones.

Caucasian heritage predominated among both patients and controls. The CDR3 sequence is 17 residues long. CDR1 and CDR2 (germline): SGHRS, YFSETQ. V shed 3 bases, J shed 6 bases, and the junction held 11 bases outside the gene matches. Profiled with immunoSEQ multiplex PCR; TCRdb holds only in-frame clones, not every one. The profile covers roughly 34,000 clones, none occurring a single time. As to this clone: The target antigen is unknown. The read finishes 3 residues shy of the CDR3 end, and the germline J gene is used to complete it.

Sequencing was done on a sample of peripheral blood mononuclear cells. The chain links TRBV5-1 to TRBJ2-3; 12 bases are shared with TRBD2. The sequence derives from a human donor with common variable immunodeficiency. The sequenced part of the CDR3 DNA is TGCGCCAGCAGCTGGGGACTAGCGGGCTCTCGGCCCGATACG. This encodes CASSWGLAGSRPDT. The CDR3 reads in full as CASSWGLAGSRPDTQYF.